The rows below give T cell receptor beta chains drawn from one sample of a study of PD-1 blockade in classical Hodgkin lymphoma. TCRdb keeps only in-frame clones here, not all; method: immunoSEQ multiplex PCR. In the table there are approximately 50,000 clones, 70% to 90% of which are singletons. Material: peripheral blood mononuclear cells (PBMCs), obtained before the second cycle of nivolumab. These receptors were obtained from a human donor with classical Hodgkin lymphoma. CDR3s include the opening cysteine and the closing phenylalanine or tryptophan. A D gene is named only where the DNA matches it firmly. Not all rows give a size; the values are once, few, many and, for expanded clones, a class.

size,D,J,V,CDR3,DNA
-,TRBD1,TRBJ1-4,TRBV6-5,CASGQTGGGSEKLFF,TGTGCCAGCGGACAAACAGGGGGCGGATCGGAAAAACTGTTTTTT
-,TRBD2,TRBJ2-7,TRBV14,CASRAHKRGPYEQYF,TGTGCCAGCAGAGCCCACAAGCGGGGACCCTACGAGCAGTACTTC
few,-,TRBJ1-1,TRBV5-1,CASSLEGAGMNTEAFF,TGCGCCAGCAGCTTGGAGGGCGCAGGCATGAACACTGAAGCTTTCTTT
-,TRBD1,TRBJ1-2,TRBV5-1,CASSLTGQGLDGYTF,TGCGCCAGCAGCCTAACGGGACAGGGGCTGGATGGCTACACCTTC
-,-,TRBJ1-3,TRBV6-6,CASIGGEFGNTIYF,TGTGCCAGCATAGGGGGTGAGTTTGGAAACACCATATATTTT
-,-,TRBJ1-5,TRBV19,CASSIGRVGQPQHF,TGTGCCAGTAGTATCGGGAGGGTAGGTCAGCCCCAGCATTTT
-,-,TRBJ1-3,TRBV27,CASSLNPGSSGNTIYF,TGTGCCAGCAGTTTAAATCCGGGGAGCTCTGGAAACACCATATATTTT
-,-,TRBJ1-1,TRBV6-5,CASSYGQGGTEAFF,TGTGCCAGCAGTTACGGCCAGGGAGGGACTGAAGCTTTCTTT
-,-,TRBJ1-6,TRBV15,CATSTGTQLTPLHF,TGTGCCACCAGCACCGGGACACAACTTACACCCCTCCACTTT
-,TRBD1,TRBJ2-7,TRBV28,CASSPPGTAYEQYF,TGTGCCAGCAGCCCTCCCGGGACAGCCTACGAGCAGTACTTC
few,TRBD2,TRBJ2-3,TRBV5-8,CASSREVGDYITDTQYF,TGTGCCAGCAGCCGGGAAGTGGGGGACTATATTACAGATACGCAGTATTTT
-,-,TRBJ2-1,TRBV7-9,CASSSPVGPGAVEQFF,TGTGCCAGCAGCTCCCCCGTGGGACCTGGGGCTGTGGAGCAGTTCTTC
-,-,TRBJ1-2,TRBV10-3,CAISRGDYGYTF,TGTGCCATCAGTCGGGGAGACTATGGCTACACCTTC
once,-,TRBJ1-1,TRBV5-1,CASSATRLNTEAFF,TGCGCCAGCAGTGCGACCAGGTTGAACACTGAAGCTTTCTTT
-,TRBD2,TRBJ2-5,TRBV6-6,CASRPGLAGFQETQYF,TGTGCCAGCAGGCCGGGACTAGCGGGGTTCCAAGAGACCCAGTACTTC
-,TRBD1,TRBJ1-5,TRBV6-6,CASSYFGQGEGQPQHF,TGTGCCAGCAGTTACTTTGGGCAGGGGGAAGGTCAGCCCCAGCATTTT
-,-,TRBJ2-7,TRBV6-1,CASSPTEVEQYF,TGTGCCAGCAGCCCCACAGAGGTGGAGCAGTACTTC
few,-,TRBJ1-3,TRBV28,CASSRVRTDSGNTIYF,TGTGCCAGCAGTAGGGTGAGGACGGACTCTGGAAACACCATATATTTT
-,TRBD1,TRBJ2-7,TRBV11-2,CASSLGFQVDRVYEQYF,TGTGCCAGCAGCTTAGGTTTTCAGGTGGACAGGGTCTACGAGCAGTACTTC
-,-,TRBJ2-7,TRBV7-8,CASSPSYSSYEQYF,TGTGCCAGCAGTCCTAGTTACAGCTCCTACGAGCAGTACTTC
-,TRBD1,TRBJ2-1,TRBV10-2,CASTGQGNDNEQFF,TGCGCCAGCACGGGACAGGGGAATGACAATGAGCAGTTCTTC
once,-,TRBJ2-3,TRBV7-9,CASSRRGLDTQYF,TGTGCCAGCAGCCGACGAGGATTGGATACGCAGTATTTT
-,TRBD1,TRBJ2-2,TRBV11-3,CASGTGNTGELFF,TGTGCCTCCGGGACAGGGAACACCGGGGAGCTGTTTTTT
-,-,TRBJ1-2,TRBV5-1,CASSLQVEYGYTF,TGCGCCAGCAGCTTGCAGGTTGAGTATGGCTACACCTTC
-,TRBD1,TRBJ2-5,TRBV2,CASSDWEQGNQETQYF,TGTGCCAGCAGCGATTGGGAACAGGGGAACCAAGAGACCCAGTACTTC
-,TRBD1,TRBJ2-3,TRBV6-1,CASSQDRGMGTDTQYF,TGTGCCAGCAGTCAAGACAGGGGCATGGGCACAGATACGCAGTATTTT
-,TRBD2,TRBJ2-3,TRBV7-9,CASSLVAGVTDTQYF,TGTGCCAGCAGCTTAGTAGCGGGGGTCACAGATACGCAGTATTTT
-,TRBD1,TRBJ2-5,TRBV9,CASSVEDRGRETQYF,TGTGCCAGCAGCGTAGAGGACAGGGGGAGAGAGACCCAGTACTTC
-,TRBD2,TRBJ2-1,TRBV10-3,CAISWLAGTVPYNEQFF,TGTGCCATCAGCTGGCTAGCGGGGACTGTTCCCTACAATGAGCAGTTCTTC
-,-,TRBJ1-5,TRBV7-9,CASSPDGDQPQHF,TGTGCCAGCAGCCCGGACGGAGATCAGCCCCAGCATTTT
few,-,TRBJ2-1,TRBV11-3,CASSFQSNEQFF,TGTGCCAGCAGCTTCCAGAGCAATGAGCAGTTCTTC
-,TRBD1,TRBJ2-2,TRBV2,CASSYTGGLTGELFF,TGTGCCAGCAGTTACACAGGGGGTCTCACCGGGGAGCTGTTTTTT
few,TRBD1,TRBJ1-5,TRBV5-1,CASSLGTVNQPQHF,TGCGCCAGCAGCCTAGGGACAGTAAATCAGCCCCAGCATTTT
-,TRBD2,TRBJ2-1,TRBV7-8,CASSTLSSGGPYNEQFF,TGTGCCAGCAGCACCCTTTCTAGCGGGGGGCCTTACAATGAGCAGTTCTTC
-,-,TRBJ1-1,TRBV5-6,CASSPDGTLEAFF,TGTGCCAGCAGCCCGGACGGAACACTTGAAGCTTTCTTT
-,-,TRBJ2-3,TRBV4-1,CASRLRTGTDTQYF,TGCGCCAGCAGACTCCGGACAGGCACAGATACGCAGTATTTT
-,-,TRBJ2-5,TRBV5-8,CASSLTGTQYF,TGTGCCAGCAGCTTGACGGGGACCCAGTACTTC
-,-,TRBJ2-2,TRBV5-1,CASSLGGTGNTGELFF,TGCGCCAGCAGCTTGGGAGGGACGGGGAACACCGGGGAGCTGTTTTTT
-,-,TRBJ1-6,TRBV19,CASSKDLQSVSSYNSPLHF,TGTGCCAGTAGTAAAGACCTCCAAAGCGTCAGCTCCTATAATTCACCCCTCCACTTT
-,-,TRBJ1-4,TRBV9,CASSVIGSEKLFF,TGTGCCAGCAGCGTAATCGGTAGCGAAAAACTGTTTTTT
-,-,TRBJ2-1,TRBV6-4,CASSDGATTREQFF,TGTGCCAGCAGTGACGGCGCTACGACTCGGGAGCAGTTCTTC
-,TRBD2,TRBJ2-1,TRBV5-6,CASRASGGTYNEQFF,TGTGCCAGCAGGGCTAGCGGGGGTACCTACAATGAGCAGTTCTTC
-,-,TRBJ1-6,TRBV5-1,CASSTRANSPLHF,TGCGCCAGCAGCACCCGTGCGAATTCACCCCTCCACTTT
-,-,TRBJ1-2,TRBV28,CASSPGQAWYGYTF,TGTGCCAGCAGTCCGGGACAAGCTTGGTATGGCTACACCTTC
-,TRBD2,TRBJ2-1,TRBV7-6,CASSSLAGTWGEQFF,TGTGCCAGCAGCTCCCTAGCGGGAACCTGGGGTGAGCAGTTCTTC
once,-,TRBJ1-2,TRBV7-8,CASNPSLGALSGGYTF,TGTGCCAGCAACCCCTCCCTCGGGGCGTTATCGGGTGGCTACACCTTC
-,-,TRBJ1-1,TRBV29-1,CSVGNPPRGGTEAFF,TGCAGCGTTGGAAACCCCCCCCGCGGGGGCACTGAAGCTTTCTTT
-,TRBD1,TRBJ1-2,TRBV7-9,CASSLAGRQGADGYTF,TGTGCCAGCAGCTTAGCCGGGAGACAGGGGGCTGATGGCTACACCTTC
-,-,TRBJ1-5,TRBV6-5,CATGDQPQHF,TGTGCCACCGGAGATCAGCCCCAGCATTTT
-,-,TRBJ2-3,TRBV5-1,CASSVIPSTPTDTQYF,TGCGCCAGCAGCGTGATACCAAGCACTCCCACAGATACGCAGTATTTT
-,-,TRBJ1-1,TRBV30,CAGEGRGEAFF,TGTGCAGGGGAGGGCAGGGGTGAAGCTTTCTTT
-,TRBD1,TRBJ2-7,TRBV5-1,CASSRSTGGLEQYF,TGCGCCAGCAGCAGAAGTACAGGGGGCCTCGAGCAGTACTTC
-,TRBD2,TRBJ2-3,TRBV2,CASSDPSGGYEASTDTQYF,TGTGCCAGCAGTGACCCTAGCGGGGGGTACGAAGCTAGCACAGATACGCAGTATTTT
once,TRBD2,TRBJ2-2,TRBV18,CASSPPGLVTGELFF,TGTGCCAGCTCACCACCGGGACTAGTCACCGGGGAGCTGTTTTTT